This TCR beta chain originates from a study of blood T cell repertoires in COVID-19. Some clones are missing from TCRdb's copy, which holds only in-frame ones; the method was immunoSEQ multiplex PCR. The sample comprises under 100,000 clones, about 90% of which are singletons, and approximately 18% rests with the top ten. Germline V gene sequence: CDR1 SGHTA, CDR2 FQGNSA. This CDR3 region has 16 residues. Trimming cost V 1 base and J 5 bases; bases outside gene matches: 7. This TCR was recovered from a human donor in a cohort sampled during active COVID-19. The sequencing input was peripheral blood. The gene calls are TRBV7-2 and TRBJ2-3; 9 nucleotides align to TRBD2. CDR3 DNA: TGTGCCAGCAGCTTAGAGGGCGGGGGGGCCATAGATACGCAGTATTTT. It codes for CASSLEGGGAIDTQYF.